A single sample gave rise to the 19 T cell receptor beta chains below, sequenced in a study of CD8+CD57+ T cells in acquired aplastic anemia. Profiles of TCR beta VDJ and CDR3 were generated from a genomic DNA template. TCRdb passed the reads through MiXCR, listing each CDR3 protein once. The sample consists of more than 150,000 distinct CDR3 sequences, around 50% of them appearing once. All patients picked for sequencing had shown, by flow cytometry, an expansion of CD8+CD57+ cells. The sample comprised sorted CD4+, CD8+, or CD8+CD57+ T cells (not recorded which) from PBMCs. The receptors derive from a human donor with aplastic anemia.

The rearrangement joins TRBV25-1 to TRBJ2-5, with D possibly TRBD1 on 6 matching bases. Trimming removed 6 bases from V and 4 bases from J, with 12 bases in between. The CDR3 totals 13 residues. Germline V gene data show CDR1 as MGHDK and CDR2 as SYGVNS. In DNA, the CDR3 is TGTGCCAGCAGCCCAAACAGGGTAGAGACCCAGTACTTC. It encodes CASSPNRVETQYF.

The chain has TRBV10-3 and TRBJ1-1, with TRBD1 matching over 7 bases. The V gene's germline CDR1 is ENHRY and CDR2 SYGVKD. The junction had 8 bases not matched to a gene; V was cut back by 11 bases and J by 5 bases. The CDR3 extends over 12 amino acids. The CDR3 protein is CAVQVRGTEAFF. For the CDR3, the DNA is TGTGCCGTCCAGGTCAGGGGGACTGAAGCTTTCTTT.

This sequence joins TRBV20-1 and TRBJ1-2, with D possibly matching TRBD1 (5 bases). The CDR3 loop spans 18 amino acids. Germline V gene sequence: CDR1 DFQATT, CDR2 SNEGSKA (reference sequence). The V end lost 5 bases, the J end lost 3 bases, and 28 bases lay between the germline ends. The CDR3 region is CSALPSLGHDPVDYGYTF. CDR3 in DNA: TGCAGTGCTCTCCCTTCCCTGGGGCACGATCCAGTGGACTATGGCTACACCTTC.

This clonotype was seen repeatedly, ten times or more. The V gene is TRBV5-5, the J gene TRBJ2-1, with D perhaps matching TRBD1 or TRBD2 (5 bases each). Germline V lookup: CDR1 SGHKS, CDR2 YYEKEE (reference sequence). This CDR3 has 15 amino acids. Trimming took off 4 bases at V and 12 bases at J, with 23 bases between the two ends. The CDR3 DNA reads as TGTGCCAGCAGCCACCCCGGGACCGCTACAATGAGGCAGTTCTTC. Amino acids: CASSHPGTATMRQFF.

This clonotype was recorded at least ten times. The chain combines TRBV7-9 with TRBJ1-6, with 7 bases identical to TRBD1. The V gene's germline CDR1 is SEHNR and CDR2 FQNEAQ (reference sequence). The junction had 3 bases not matched to a gene; V was cut back by 1 base and J by 6 bases. The CDR3 has 15 residues. CDR3 sequence (DNA): TGTGCCAGCAGCTTAGAGGGGGCTGCTAATTCACCCCTCCACTTT. Its translation: CASSLEGAANSPLHF.

With respect to this clonotype: One junction end does not reproduce the germline sequence, and a read error may be involved. This chain links TRBV27 with TRBJ2-6; D may be TRBD1 (5 bases). CDR1 and CDR2 (germline): MNHEY, SMNVEV (reference sequence). The CDR3 runs to 16 residues. In DNA, the CDR3 is TGTGCCAGCAGTTCTTACAGGTACTCTGGGGACAACGTCCTGACTTTC. Its translation is CASSSYRYSGDNVLTF.

In its sample, this clonotype was seen many times. The chain carries TRBV7-3 and TRBJ2-1, with TRBD2 matching 9 bases. CDR1 and CDR2 (germline): SGHTA, FQGTGA. The CDR3 sequence is 15 residues long. V lost 3 bases to trimming and J lost 5 bases; unmatched junction nucleotides: 5. CDR3 region: CASSLSGGTHNEQFF. CDR3 coding DNA: TGTGCCAGCAGCTTGAGCGGGGGGACCCACAATGAGCAGTTCTTC.

The V call is TRBV12-3 or TRBV12-4, the J call TRBJ2-3; 8 nucleotides align to TRBD2. J was trimmed by 9 bases and V by 3 bases; bases with no gene match: 5. This CDR3 is built from 13 residues. The CDR3 nucleotides read TGTGCCAGCAGTTTCACCGGGGGGGCCACGCAGTATTTT. Protein: CASSFTGGATQYF.

The chain is built from TRBV19 and TRBJ1-2; the D is unclear. CDR3 length equals 12 residues. Per the germline V gene, CDR1 is LNHDA and CDR2 is SQIVND (reference sequence). V dropped 1 base and J dropped 12 bases, with 12 bases sitting between them. Here the CDR3 reads CASSIGGDGNTF. The CDR3, as DNA: TGTGCCAGTAGTATAGGTGGGGATGGAAACACCTTC.

Turning to this clonotype: A much larger clone sits a single nucleotide away, making a read error possible. This chain joins TRBV4-1 and TRBJ2-2; possibly TRBD1 for D (5 bases). V was pared by 0 bases and J by 2 bases, with 10 bases between. Germline-derived CDR1 and CDR2 are MGHRA and YSYEKL. This CDR3 contains 16 residues. This CDR3 reads CASSQEGATNTGELFF. The CDR3 DNA reads as TGCGCCAGCAGCCAAGAAGGGGCTACCAACACCGGGGAGCTGTTTTTT.

This clonotype has just a few counts. The junction shows a germline mismatch at one end, possibly a read error. The chain combines TRBV7-6 with TRBJ1-3, with no clear D. From germline, CDR1 is SGHVS and CDR2 FNYEAQ. The CDR3 loop spans 14 amino acids. CDR3 in amino acids: CASSPDTTGSTIYF. The CDR3 DNA is TGTGCCAGCAGTCCTGACACAACTGGAAGCACCATATATTTT.

This chain connects TRBV25-1 to TRBJ2-1, with 10 nucleotides matching TRBD2. This CDR3 region has 17 residues. Per the germline V gene, CDR1 is MGHDK and CDR2 is SYGVNS. V trimming: 4 bases; J trimming: 9 bases; junction bases outside the gene matches: 15. The CDR3 here is CASSAPPRLAGAGEQFF. For the CDR3, the DNA is TGTGCCAGCAGTGCGCCCCCAAGGCTAGCGGGGGCAGGTGAGCAGTTCTTC.

On this clonotype itself: At one end, the junction sequence differs from germline, possibly due to a read error. This chain joins TRBV29-1 and TRBJ2-6, with D possibly being TRBD1 (5 bases). Germline CDR1 reads SQVTM; CDR2 reads ANQGSEA. The CDR3 length is 12 residues. CDR3 sequence: CSPKSGANVPTF. The CDR3 nucleotides are TGCAGCCCCAAATCTGGGGCCAACGTCCCGACTTTC. The complete variable domain, with remaining parts taken from reference TRBV29-1 and TRBJ2-6, reads SAVISQKPSRDICQRGTSLTIQCQVDSQVTMMFWYRQQPGQSLTLIATANQGSEATYESGFVIDKFPISRPNLTFSTLTVSNMSPEDSSIYLCSPKSGANVPTFGAGSRLTVL.

In this sample, this clonotype turned up many times. The chain recombines TRBV6-5 with TRBJ1-4, with 8 positions matching TRBD1. Germline V lookup: CDR1 MNHEY, CDR2 SVGAGI. This CDR3 has 14 residues. Trimming removed 6 bases from V and 6 bases from J; junction bases left unmatched: 6. DNA of the CDR3: TGTGCCAGCAGATCCAGGGGGCAGGATGAAAAACTGTTTTTT. It codes for CASRSRGQDEKLFF.

This chain links TRBV19 with TRBJ1-1, with unresolved D. CDR3 length equals 12 residues. The germline gives CDR1 LNHDA, CDR2 SQIVND (reference sequence). The V gene lost 9 bases and the J gene lost 0 bases, with 8 bases spanning the gap. The CDR3 DNA is TGTGCCAGCAGTGTCATGAACACTGAAGCTTTCTTT. Amino acid sequence: CASSVMNTEAFF.

Ten or more counts support this clonotype. This chain joins TRBV7-2 and TRBJ1-2; 9 bases are shared with TRBD1. Trimming at V came to 6 bases and at J to 8 bases, leaving 13 bases not matched to a gene. This CDR3 has 15 amino acids. Germline-derived CDR1 and CDR2 are SGHTA and FQGNSA. The CDR3 nucleotides read TGTGCCAGCAGTCGGGGGGCACAGGGGGCAGGAGGCTACACCTTC. It specifies CASSRGAQGAGGYTF.

V gene TRBV7-6 combines with J gene TRBJ2-5; D is perhaps TRBD1 or TRBD2 (5 bases each). The J call may be faulty, since TRBJ2-7 better matches the DNA end. Germline loops: CDR1 SGHVS, CDR2 FNYEAQ. CDR3 size: 14 residues. The CDR3 nucleotides read TGTGCCAGCAGCCAACCTGGGGGATCGGACGAGCAGTACTTC. This codes for CASSQPGGSDEQYF.

The chain employs TRBV19 and TRBJ1-2; 7 bases fit TRBD1. Germline V CDR1 and CDR2: LNHDA, SQIVND (reference sequence). The CDR3 is 15 amino acids. J gave up 6 bases and V 5 bases, and 12 bases lay outside the gene matches. The CDR3: CASSSQGRGGDGYTF. CDR3 nucleotides: TGTGCCAGTAGTTCACAGGGGCGTGGGGGTGATGGCTACACCTTC.

This clonotype was counted many times. V gene TRBV20-1 combines with J gene TRBJ1-6, with TRBD1 matching over 11 bases. The CDR3 is made up of 15 amino acids. The germline V gene encodes CDR1 DFQATT and CDR2 SNEGSKA (reference sequence). J was trimmed by 9 bases and V by 3 bases; bases with no gene match: 7. The CDR3 DNA reads TGCAGTGCTAGGTTGGACAGGGGGCGAGGTTCACCCCTCCACTTT. Translated, it gives CSARLDRGRGSPLHF.